Listed here are 27 T cell receptor beta chains from one sample, sequenced in a study of blood T cell repertoires in COVID-19. The table came from immunoSEQ multiplex PCR; TCRdb's copy has only in-frame clones and leaves some out. The sample has around 26,000 clones, approximately 90% seen once. Input material: peripheral blood. These receptors were taken from a human donor in a cohort sampled during active COVID-19.

V and J are TRBV18 and TRBJ2-5; 8 nucleotides agree with TRBD2. Per germline, CDR1 KGHSH and CDR2 LQKENI. The CDR3 is made up of 17 amino acids. V lost 4 bases, J lost 6 bases, and 16 bases stayed unmatched. DNA of the CDR3: TGTGCCAGCTCACGAGGCGTGGGACTAGAGGCTGTTAAGACCCAGTACTTC. Its translation: CASSRGVGLEAVKTQYF.

The chain has TRBV7-8 and TRBJ2-5; D remains unclear. The CDR3 has 15 amino acids. Germline lookup yields CDR1 SGHVS and CDR2 FQNEAQ. The V end was cut by 3 bases, the J end by 2 bases, with 13 bases between. The CDR3 here is CASSLPSRSQETQYF. In nucleotides, the CDR3 is TGTGCCAGCAGCTTGCCGAGCCGGTCACAAGAGACCCAGTACTTC.

This clone was picked up a small number of times. The J gene is TRBJ2-7, the V gene TRBV27; 10 nucleotides line up with TRBD1. With V trimmed by 3 bases and J by 1 base, 0 bases remained unmatched. Germline V gene lookup returns CDR1 MNHEY and CDR2 SMNVEV (reference sequence). The CDR3 runs to 14 residues. CDR3 amino acids: CASSLDRGSYEQYF. DNA for the CDR3: TGTGCCAGCAGTTTGGACAGGGGGTCCTACGAGCAGTACTTC.

The V and J genes are TRBV6-5 and TRBJ2-1, with 7 bases lining up with TRBD2. V lost 6 bases and J lost 1; bases outside the gene matches: 6. This CDR3 comprises 15 residues. The germline V gene encodes CDR1 MNHEY and CDR2 SVGAGI. CDR3 bases: TGTGCCAGCAGCCCGTCAGCGGGGTCCTACAATGAGCAGTTCTTC. Translation gives CASSPSAGSYNEQFF.

The chain has TRBV10-2 and TRBJ1-2, with TRBD1 matching 7 bases. CDR1 and CDR2 (germline): WSHSY, SAAADI. J was trimmed by 3 bases and V by 3 bases; bases with no gene match: 7. This CDR3 contains 15 residues. CDR3 DNA: TGCGCCAGCAGTGATTGGAGACAGGGCTACTATGGCTACACCTTC. This codes for CASSDWRQGYYGYTF.

The chain carries TRBV5-1 and TRBJ2-6; TRBD1 matches at 8 bases. The V gene end was trimmed by 4 bases and the J gene end by 1 base; junction bases not matched to a gene: 10. The CDR3 length is 18 residues. Germline V gene sequence: CDR1 SGHRS, CDR2 YFSETQ. The CDR3 bases are TGCGCCAGCAGCGTGACCGGGACAGGTATATCTGGGGCCAACGTCCTGACTTTC. As protein: CASSVTGTGISGANVLTF.

This clone was found once. The chain carries TRBV24-1 and TRBJ2-1, with 13 bases that match TRBD2. The length of the CDR3 is 15 residues. V shed 9 bases and J 6 bases; nucleotides not matched to a gene: 7. Per the germline V gene, CDR1 is KGHDR and CDR2 is SFDVKD. The CDR3 DNA is TGTGCCACCGGGACTAGCGGGAACAGTTTCAATGAGCAGTTCTTC. It encodes CATGTSGNSFNEQFF.

The chain recombines TRBV19 with TRBJ2-6, with TRBD1 matching 11 bases. V shed 5 bases and J 1 base; nucleotides not matched to a gene: 7. Germline CDR1 is LNHDA and CDR2 is SQIVND (reference sequence). CDR3 size: 18 residues. DNA of the CDR3: TGTGCCAGTAGTCGATACGGGACAGGGGGATCTGGGGCCAACGTCCTGACTTTC. Translated, it gives CASSRYGTGGSGANVLTF.

This clone has only a few counts. The gene calls are TRBV9 and TRBJ2-3, with D possibly matching TRBD1 (5 bases). The CDR3 contains 13 residues. Germline V gene lookup returns CDR1 SGDLS and CDR2 YYNGEE. V was shortened by 4 bases and J by 4 bases, with 10 bases between the two germline ends. CDR3 loop: CASSLEGADTQYF. The CDR3 DNA is TGTGCCAGCAGCTTAGAAGGGGCAGATACGCAGTATTTT.

This chain joins TRBV27 and TRBJ1-5, with TRBD1 as a possible D gene (5 bases). V lost 4 bases and J 15 bases, leaving 10 bases between the germline ends. Germline CDR1 MNHEY, CDR2 SMNVEV (reference sequence). The CDR3 is 10 residues long. CDR3 DNA: TGTGCCAGCAGTTGGCAGGGCATGCATTTT. Translated: CASSWQGMHF.

CDR3 sequence: CASSLYGSGISYNEQFF. The CDR3 coding sequence is TGTGCCAGCAGTTTATATGGTAGCGGGATTTCCTACAATGAGCAGTTCTTC. The chain combines TRBV27 with TRBJ2-1; 8 positions match TRBD2. CDR1 and CDR2 from the germline V gene are MNHEY and SMNVEV (reference sequence). There are 17 residues in the CDR3. J gave up 1 base and V 1 base, and 6 bases lay outside the gene matches.

This CDR3 reads CASSLGVSSYNEQFF. The CDR3 bases are TGTGCCAGCAGTTTAGGAGTGAGCTCCTACAATGAGCAGTTCTTC. The gene calls are TRBV27 and TRBJ2-1; unclear D gene. Trimming removed 2 bases at V and 0 bases at J, with 8 bases between. The CDR3 covers 15 residues. In germline, CDR1 is MNHEY, CDR2 SMNVEV (reference sequence).

The CDR3 loop is CASSWDREGTDTQYF. The CDR3 coding sequence is TGTGCCAGCAGTTGGGACAGGGAAGGCACAGATACGCAGTATTTT. The chain joins TRBV6-2 or TRBV6-3 to TRBJ2-3; 9 bases align to TRBD1. This CDR3 has 15 residues. The germline V gene encodes CDR1 MNHEY and CDR2 SVGEGT. V lost 4 bases to trimming and J lost 1 base; unmatched junction nucleotides: 3.

This chain connects TRBV6-1 to TRBJ1-1; D is unresolved. This CDR3 is 13 amino acids long. With 3 bases removed from V and 1 base from J, the gap between germline ends came to 6 bases. Germline V gene data show CDR1 as MNHNS and CDR2 as SASEGT. CDR3 sequence reads: CASSDEGNTEAFF. The CDR3 DNA reads as TGTGCCAGCAGTGACGAGGGGAACACTGAAGCTTTCTTT.

V gene TRBV5-1 combines with J gene TRBJ2-3, with a weak D call TRBD2 (7 bases). Deletions cut 3 bases from V and 3 bases from J, with 20 bases between. Germline V gene lookup returns CDR1 SGHRS and CDR2 YFSETQ. The CDR3 sequence is 17 residues long. CDR3 region: CASSSGRGAGVTDTQYF. The CDR3 DNA follows: TGCGCCAGCAGCTCGGGACGGGGGGCGGGAGTAACAGATACGCAGTATTTT.

This clone was seen only once. This rearrangement joins TRBV20-1 to TRBJ2-7, with 8 bases aligning to TRBD2. The CDR3 runs 16 residues. With 3 bases clipped from V and 2 bases from J, the junction kept 12 bases outside the gene matches. CDR1 DFQATT and CDR2 SNEGSKA come from the germline V gene (reference sequence). CDR3: CSASGAGIAGTYEQYF. CDR3 bases: TGCAGTGCTAGTGGGGCAGGGATAGCGGGAACCTACGAGCAGTACTTC.

This clone has only one observation. The V and J genes are TRBV18 and TRBJ2-7; the match to TRBD1 covers 7 bases. V shed 3 bases and J 7 bases; nucleotides not matched to a gene: 15. The CDR3 consists of 16 residues. Per the germline V gene, CDR1 is KGHSH and CDR2 is LQKENI. CDR3 DNA sequence: TGTGCCAGCTCACCCGCAGGCGGACAGGCTCTCTTTGAGCAGTACTTC. Amino acids: CASSPAGGQALFEQYF.

This chain links TRBV5-1 with TRBJ2-4; a possible D gene is TRBD1 (6 bases). Germline V lookup: CDR1 SGHRS, CDR2 YFSETQ. The V end was cut by 2 bases, the J end by 8 bases, with 17 bases between. This CDR3 spans 15 amino acids. The CDR3 reads CASSFQGISQDIQYF. In DNA form, the CDR3 reads TGCGCCAGCAGCTTTCAGGGGATCAGTCAGGACATTCAGTACTTC. Full variable domain (outside the CDR3, taken from reference TRBV5-1 and TRBJ2-4): KAGVTQTPRYLIKTRGQQVTLSCSPISGHRSVSWYQQTPGQGLQFLFEYFSETQRNKGNFPGRFSGRQFSNSRSEMNVSTLELGDSALYLCASSFQGISQDIQYFGAGTRLSVL.

This rearrangement joins TRBV7-2 to TRBJ2-7; D is possibly TRBD1 (5 bases). Trimming pared 2 bases from V and 4 bases from J, leaving 18 bases between. This CDR3 is 16 amino acids long. The germline gives CDR1 SGHTA, CDR2 FQGNSA. The CDR3 coding sequence is TGTGCCAGCAGCTTATACCAGGGTCCCGTTGAATACGAGCAGTACTTC. This encodes CASSLYQGPVEYEQYF.

The rearrangement joins TRBV6-5 to TRBJ2-5; perhaps TRBD2 as D (5 bases). The V end was cut by 0 bases, the J end by 0 bases, with 11 bases between. This CDR3 contains 16 residues. Germline V lookup: CDR1 MNHEY, CDR2 SVGAGI. DNA for the CDR3: TGTGCCAGCAGTTACTCTGAAACGGGGTACCAAGAGACCCAGTACTTC. Protein sequence: CASSYSETGYQETQYF.

The chain uses TRBV9 and TRBJ1-3; D uncertain. Per germline, CDR1 SGDLS and CDR2 YYNGEE. V was trimmed by 2 bases and J by 2 bases, leaving 11 bases between them. This CDR3 is 15 amino acids long. DNA of the CDR3: TGTGCCAGCAGCGTCACGCACGGGGCTGGAAACACCATATATTTT. Translating it yields CASSVTHGAGNTIYF.

V is TRBV5-1 and J is TRBJ2-2, with D hard to call. The CDR3 covers 17 residues. In germline, CDR1 is SGHRS, CDR2 YFSETQ. Trimming stripped 5 bases from V and 2 bases from J, with 19 bases between. The CDR3 DNA is TGCGCCAGCAGACCCGAGTCGGGTGTCGAAAACACCGGGGAGCTGTTTTTT. Its translation is CASRPESGVENTGELFF.

The CDR3: CASSWRGGQLNSPLHF. CDR3 nucleotides: TGTGCCAGCAGCTGGCGGGGCGGACAACTAAATTCACCCCTCCACTTT. The rearrangement joins TRBV11-2 to TRBJ1-6, with D possibly TRBD1 on 5 matching bases. This CDR3 comprises 16 residues. The germline CDR1 and CDR2 sequences are SGHAT and FQNNGV. Trimming left V 4 bases short and J 7 bases short, with 17 bases between.

The chain uses TRBV6-5 and TRBJ1-2; 11 nucleotides line up with TRBD1. The CDR3 is made up of 15 amino acids. Trimming cost V 5 bases and J 7 bases; bases outside gene matches: 9. The germline V gene encodes CDR1 MNHEY and CDR2 SVGAGI. CDR3 sequence reads: CASSSAGTGGGGYTF. CDR3 sequence (DNA): TGTGCCAGCAGTAGCGCCGGGACAGGGGGGGGTGGCTACACCTTC.

This sequence joins TRBV5-1 and TRBJ2-3; D might be TRBD2 (7 bases). CDR1 SGHRS and CDR2 YFSETQ come from the germline V gene. Trimming stripped 4 bases from V and 4 bases from J, with 19 bases between. The CDR3 spans 16 residues. The DNA of the CDR3 is TGCGCCAGCAGCAGGGGAGGGATAGGGGGTTCAGATACGCAGTATTTT. Protein product: CASSRGGIGGSDTQYF.

The CDR3 here is CASRLAGVIGEQFF. CDR3 DNA sequence: TGCGCCAGCAGGTTAGCGGGGGTTATAGGTGAGCAGTTCTTC. The chain joins TRBV5-1 to TRBJ2-1; 9 bases fit TRBD2. V lost 5 bases, J lost 9 bases, and 9 bases stayed unmatched. This CDR3 spans 14 amino acids. Germline values: CDR1 SGHRS, CDR2 YFSETQ.

The chain joins TRBV5-6 to TRBJ1-1; perhaps TRBD1 as D (5 bases). Germline loops: CDR1 SGHDT, CDR2 YYEEEE. The CDR3 totals 15 residues. V was cut by 0 bases and J by 4 bases, with 13 bases left in between. Here the CDR3 reads CASSLVLSRATEAFF. In DNA, the CDR3 is TGTGCCAGCAGCTTGGTTCTTTCCAGGGCCACTGAAGCTTTCTTT.